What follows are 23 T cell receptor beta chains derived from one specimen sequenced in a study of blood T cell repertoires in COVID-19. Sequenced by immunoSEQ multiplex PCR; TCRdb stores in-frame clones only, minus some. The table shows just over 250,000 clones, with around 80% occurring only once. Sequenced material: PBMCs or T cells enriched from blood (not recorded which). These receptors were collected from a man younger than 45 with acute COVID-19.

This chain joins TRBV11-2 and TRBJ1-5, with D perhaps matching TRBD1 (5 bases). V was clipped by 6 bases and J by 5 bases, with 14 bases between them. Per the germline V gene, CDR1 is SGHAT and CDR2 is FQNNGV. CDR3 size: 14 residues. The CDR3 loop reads CASSHGGGYQPQHF. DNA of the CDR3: TGTGCCAGCAGTCACGGGGGGGGGTATCAGCCCCAGCATTTT.

DNA for the CDR3: TGTGCCAGCTCACCACCGGCGGGGGGATTGTTCAATGAGCAGTTCTTC. It encodes CASSPPAGGLFNEQFF. The genes are TRBV18 and TRBJ2-1; TRBD2 aligns across 8 bases. The CDR3 contains 16 residues. Germline-derived CDR1 and CDR2 are KGHSH and LQKENI. The junction had 7 bases not matched to a gene; V was cut back by 0 bases and J by 6 bases.

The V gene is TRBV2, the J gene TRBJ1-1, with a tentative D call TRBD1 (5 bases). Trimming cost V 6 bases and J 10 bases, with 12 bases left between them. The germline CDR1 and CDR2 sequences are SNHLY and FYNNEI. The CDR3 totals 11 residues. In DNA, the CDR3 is TGTGCCAGCAGCCTGGGACTTGGAGCTTTCTTT. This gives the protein CASSLGLGAFF.

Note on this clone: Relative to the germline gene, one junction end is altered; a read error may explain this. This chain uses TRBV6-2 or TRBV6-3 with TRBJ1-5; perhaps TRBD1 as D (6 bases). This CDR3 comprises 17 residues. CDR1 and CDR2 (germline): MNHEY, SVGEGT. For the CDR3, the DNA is TGTGCCAGCAGTTACTCCGGGACACAAGCTAGCTATCAGCCCCAGCATTTT. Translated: CASSYSGTQASYQPQHF.

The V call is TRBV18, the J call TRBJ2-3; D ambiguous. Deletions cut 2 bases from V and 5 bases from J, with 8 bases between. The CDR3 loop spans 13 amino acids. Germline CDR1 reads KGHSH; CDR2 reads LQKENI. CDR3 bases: TGTGCCAGCTCACCAGAACATGGAGATACGCAGTATTTT. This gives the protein CASSPEHGDTQYF. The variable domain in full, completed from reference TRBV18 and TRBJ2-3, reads NAGVMQNPRHLVRRRGQEARLRCSPMKGHSHVYWYRQLPEEGLKFMVYLQKENIIDESGMPKERFSAEFPKEGPSILRIQQVVRGDSAAYFCASSPEHGDTQYFGPGTRLTVL.

The CDR3 here is CASSQDVGQGYYGYTF. The CDR3 DNA is TGCGCCAGCAGCCAAGACGTGGGACAGGGGTACTATGGCTACACCTTC. The genes are TRBV4-1 and TRBJ1-2; 10 bases fit TRBD1. The germline gives CDR1 MGHRA, CDR2 YSYEKL. The V and J ends lost 0 bases and 3 bases, in that order; junction bases with no gene match: 4. This CDR3 is built from 16 residues.

As DNA, the CDR3 is TGTGCCGTCGGGGGTAGCGGGATCAGCACAGATACGCAGTATTTT. It translates to CAVGGSGISTDTQYF. The J gene is TRBJ2-3, the V gene TRBV19; 8 nucleotides agree with TRBD2. Germline V gene data show CDR1 as LNHDA and CDR2 as SQIVND (reference sequence). The CDR3 totals 15 residues. V lost 11 bases, J lost 0 bases, and 10 bases stayed unmatched.

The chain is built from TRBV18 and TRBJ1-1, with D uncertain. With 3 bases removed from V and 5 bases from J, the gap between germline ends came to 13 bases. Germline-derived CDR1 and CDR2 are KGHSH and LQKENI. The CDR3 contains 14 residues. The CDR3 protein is CASSPRKIGTEAFF. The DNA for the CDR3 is TGTGCCAGCTCACCCCGGAAGATCGGGACTGAAGCTTTCTTT.

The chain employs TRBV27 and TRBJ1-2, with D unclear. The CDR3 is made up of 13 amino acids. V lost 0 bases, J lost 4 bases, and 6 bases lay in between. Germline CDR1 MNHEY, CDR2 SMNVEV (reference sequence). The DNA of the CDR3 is TGTGCCAGCAGTTTATCTTACAGCTATGGCTACACCTTC. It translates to CASSLSYSYGYTF.

Here the CDR3 reads CASSGRGQQNQPQHF. CDR3 DNA sequence: TGTGCCAGCAGCGGGCGTGGACAGCAGAATCAGCCCCAGCATTTT. This rearrangement joins TRBV5-6 to TRBJ1-5; maybe TRBD1 (6 bases). Trimming left V 4 bases short and J 4 bases short, with 15 bases between. The CDR3 runs 15 residues. CDR1 is SGHDT, CDR2 YYEEEE, per germline.

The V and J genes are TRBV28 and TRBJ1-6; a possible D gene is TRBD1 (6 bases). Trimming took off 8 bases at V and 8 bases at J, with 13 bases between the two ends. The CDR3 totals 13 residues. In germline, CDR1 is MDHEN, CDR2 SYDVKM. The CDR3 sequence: CASLQGTYSPLHF. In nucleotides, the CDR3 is TGTGCCAGCCTACAGGGAACCTATTCACCCCTCCACTTT.

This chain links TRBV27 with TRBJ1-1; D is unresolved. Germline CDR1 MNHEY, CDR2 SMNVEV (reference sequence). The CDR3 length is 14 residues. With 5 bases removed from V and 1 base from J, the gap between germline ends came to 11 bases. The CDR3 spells CASSPIQRNTEAFF. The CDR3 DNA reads TGTGCCAGCAGTCCCATCCAGCGGAACACTGAAGCTTTCTTT.

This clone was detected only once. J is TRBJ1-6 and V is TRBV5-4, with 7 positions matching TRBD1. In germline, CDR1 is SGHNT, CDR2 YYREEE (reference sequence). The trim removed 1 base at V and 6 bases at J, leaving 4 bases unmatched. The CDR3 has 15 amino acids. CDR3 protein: CASSLPGQPNSPLHF. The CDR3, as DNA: TGTGCCAGCAGCTTGCCGGGACAGCCTAATTCACCCCTCCACTTT.

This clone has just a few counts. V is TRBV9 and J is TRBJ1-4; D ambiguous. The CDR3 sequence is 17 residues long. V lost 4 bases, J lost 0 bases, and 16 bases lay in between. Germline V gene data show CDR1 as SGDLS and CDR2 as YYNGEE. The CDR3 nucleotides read TGTGCCAGCAGCCCCCAACCACACCAGGCAACTAATGAAAAACTGTTTTTT. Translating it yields CASSPQPHQATNEKLFF.

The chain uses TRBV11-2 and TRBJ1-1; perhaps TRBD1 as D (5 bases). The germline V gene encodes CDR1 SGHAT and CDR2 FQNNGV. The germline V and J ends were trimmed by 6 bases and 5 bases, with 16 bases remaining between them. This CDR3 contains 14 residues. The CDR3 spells CASRTTAGRTEAFF. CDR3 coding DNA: TGTGCCAGCAGGACGACAGCTGGACGGACTGAAGCTTTCTTT. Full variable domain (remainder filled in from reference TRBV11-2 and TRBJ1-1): EAGVAQSPRYKIIEKRQSVAFWCNPISGHATLYWYQQILGQGPKLLIQFQNNGVVDDSQLPKDRFSAERLKGVDSTLKIQPAKLEDSAVYLCASRTTAGRTEAFFGQGTRLTVV.

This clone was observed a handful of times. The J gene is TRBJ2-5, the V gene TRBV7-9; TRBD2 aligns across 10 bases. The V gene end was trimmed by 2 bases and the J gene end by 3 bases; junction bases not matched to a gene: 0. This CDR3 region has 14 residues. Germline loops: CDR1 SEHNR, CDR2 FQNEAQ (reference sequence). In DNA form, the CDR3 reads TGTGCCAGCAGCTTACTAGCGGGGGAAGAGACCCAGTACTTC. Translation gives CASSLLAGEETQYF.

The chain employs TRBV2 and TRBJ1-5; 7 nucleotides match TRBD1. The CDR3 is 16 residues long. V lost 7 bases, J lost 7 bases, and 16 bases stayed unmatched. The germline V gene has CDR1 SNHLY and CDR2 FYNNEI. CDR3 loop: CASNQYYDRVGQPQHF. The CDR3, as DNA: TGTGCCAGCAACCAATATTACGACAGGGTAGGACAGCCCCAGCATTTT.

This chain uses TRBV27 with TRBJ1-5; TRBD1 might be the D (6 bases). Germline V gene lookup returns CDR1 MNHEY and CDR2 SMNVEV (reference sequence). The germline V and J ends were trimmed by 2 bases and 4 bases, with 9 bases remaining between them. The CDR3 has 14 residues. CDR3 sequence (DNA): TGTGCCAGCAGTTTAGGGCAGGGGAATCAGCCCCAGCATTTT. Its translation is CASSLGQGNQPQHF.

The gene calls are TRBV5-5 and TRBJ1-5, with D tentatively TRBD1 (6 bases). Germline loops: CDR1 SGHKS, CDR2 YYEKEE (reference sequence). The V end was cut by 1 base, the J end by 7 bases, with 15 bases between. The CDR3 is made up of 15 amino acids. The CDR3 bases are TGTGCCAGCAGCTTGCTGGACAGCATACGCCAGCCCCAGCATTTT. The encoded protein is CASSLLDSIRQPQHF.

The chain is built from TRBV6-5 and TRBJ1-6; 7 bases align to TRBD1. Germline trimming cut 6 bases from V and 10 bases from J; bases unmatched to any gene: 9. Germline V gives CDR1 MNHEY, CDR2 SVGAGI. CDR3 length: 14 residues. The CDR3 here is CASSTDRSGSPLHF. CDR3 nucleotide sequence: TGTGCCAGCAGCACGGACAGGAGCGGGTCACCCCTCCACTTT.

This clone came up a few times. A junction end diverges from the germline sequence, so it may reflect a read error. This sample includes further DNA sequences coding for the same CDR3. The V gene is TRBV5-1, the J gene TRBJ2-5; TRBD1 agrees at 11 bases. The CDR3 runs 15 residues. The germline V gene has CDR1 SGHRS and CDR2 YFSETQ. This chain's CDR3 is CASSLGTGGQETQYF. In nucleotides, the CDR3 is TGTGCCAGCAGCTTGGGGACAGGGGGTCAAGAGACCCAGTACTTC.

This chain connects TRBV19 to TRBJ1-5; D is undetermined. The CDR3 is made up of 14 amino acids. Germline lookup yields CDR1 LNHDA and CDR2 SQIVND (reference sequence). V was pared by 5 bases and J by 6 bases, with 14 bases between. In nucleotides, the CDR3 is TGTGCCAGTAGTGAGCCGGCGAGAGGTCAGCCCCAGCATTTT. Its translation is CASSEPARGQPQHF.

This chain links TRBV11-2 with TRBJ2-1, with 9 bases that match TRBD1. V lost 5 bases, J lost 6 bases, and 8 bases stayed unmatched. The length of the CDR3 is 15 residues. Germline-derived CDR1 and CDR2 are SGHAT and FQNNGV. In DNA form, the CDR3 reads TGTGCCAGCAGCCTTACCGGGACAGGGTTCAATGAGCAGTTCTTC. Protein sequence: CASSLTGTGFNEQFF.